This T cell receptor beta chain was observed in a study of OX40 agonist ivuxolimab in advanced cancers. The overall study: Ivuxolimab, which patients received intravenously every 2 weeks, was dosed at 0.01 to 10 mg/kg.

Sequenced by immunoSEQ multiplex PCR; TCRdb stores in-frame clones only, minus some. The repertoire has fewer than 60,000 clones, roughly 92% of them found once; the top ten carry roughly 12%. Findings and limits, study-wide: Doses of 0.1 to 3.0 mg/kg were accompanied by clonal expansion of CD4+ and CD8+ blood T cells by week 6. Expanded clones belonging to CD8+ T cells outnumbered, on average, those of CD4+.

Between the trimmed V and J ends, which lost 6 bases and 0 bases, there was a span of 6 bases. The CDR3 runs 12 residues. Germline CDR1 reads SQVTM; CDR2 reads ANQGSEA. Concerning this clone itself: Its specificity is not known.

The timepoints at which blood was sampled were baseline, cycle 4 day 1, and cycle 7 day 1. This sequence was found in an adult with an advanced solid tumor such as melanoma, head and neck, liver or kidney cancer. The gene calls are TRBV29-1 and TRBJ1-3, with unresolved D. Specimen: CD4+ or CD8+ T cells sorted from blood, collected in a trial of the OX40 agonist ivuxolimab. The CDR3 reads CSVTSSGNTIYF. CDR3 nucleotide sequence: TGCAGCGTGACCAGCTCTGGAAACACCATATATTTT.